A single sample gave rise to the 23 T cell receptor beta chains below, sequenced in a study of early T cells in non-severe SARS-CoV-2 infection. One entry per CDR3 protein, called by TCRdb with MiXCR from the 5' RACE reads. The sample lists about 84,000 distinct CDR3 sequences; roughly an eighth were seen once. The sequenced sample was whole blood. These receptors were obtained from an adult who was a healthcare worker with PCR-confirmed SARS-CoV-2 infection or an uninfected control (not recorded which).

This clonotype was seen at least ten times. V gene TRBV12-3 or TRBV12-4 combines with J gene TRBJ1-6; TRBD1 matches at 8 bases. This CDR3 region has 14 residues. V lost 5 bases and J lost 9; bases outside the gene matches: 6. The CDR3 sequence: CASSLTGATSPLHF. The CDR3 DNA is TGTGCCAGCAGTCTGACAGGGGCCACTTCACCCCTCCACTTT.

This clonotype appeared a few times. The chain couples TRBV20-1 to TRBJ2-5; D is uncertain. The CDR3 totals 13 residues. Germline values: CDR1 DFQATT, CDR2 SNEGSKA (reference sequence). The V end was cut by 0 bases, the J end by 2 bases, with 7 bases between. The CDR3 region has the DNA TGCAGTGCTAGAGACCCTCTACAAGAGACCCAGTACTTC. This encodes CSARDPLQETQYF.

This clonotype was recorded a few times. The chain employs TRBV10-1 and TRBJ2-3; 11 bases map to TRBD2. Trimming cost V 2 bases and J 0 bases; bases outside gene matches: 7. CDR1 WNHNN and CDR2 SYGVQD come from the germline V gene (reference sequence). This CDR3 comprises 18 residues. The CDR3 here is CASSEPPGTSGSTDTQYF. DNA for the CDR3: TGCGCCAGCAGTGAGCCACCCGGGACTAGCGGTAGCACAGATACGCAGTATTTT.

This clonotype was observed a few times. The chain combines TRBV10-1 with TRBJ2-1; 7 nucleotides agree with TRBD1. Per germline, CDR1 WNHNN and CDR2 SYGVQD (reference sequence). The CDR3 length is 17 residues. The V segment lost 4 bases and the J segment 0 bases; nucleotides outside the gene matches: 9. The CDR3 spells CASSARGGRGSYNEQFF. In DNA, the CDR3 is TGCGCCAGCAGTGCCCGAGGGGGCCGAGGCTCCTACAATGAGCAGTTCTTC.

At least ten counts were recorded for this clonotype. The chain employs TRBV28 and TRBJ2-4; no firm D call. CDR3 length: 17 residues. Germline CDR1 reads MDHEN; CDR2 reads SYDVKM. The V end was cut by 2 bases, the J end by 0 bases, with 14 bases between. The CDR3 here is CASSLGLGKIAKNIQYF. The DNA of the CDR3 is TGTGCCAGCAGTTTAGGATTAGGTAAAATAGCCAAAAACATTCAGTACTTC.

The sample holds many counts of this clonotype. The chain carries TRBV12-3 or TRBV12-4 and TRBJ2-1, with D perhaps TRBD1 (6 bases). Deletions cut 6 bases from V and 8 bases from J, with 29 bases between. This CDR3 has 18 residues. CDR3 coding DNA: TGTGCCAGCAGGCATGATCGGGACAAACTAAGGGTGTCCGATGAGCAGTTCTTC. This encodes CASRHDRDKLRVSDEQFF.

The V call is TRBV14, the J call TRBJ2-1; 8 nucleotides match TRBD2. The CDR3 spans 17 residues. Per the germline V gene, CDR1 is SGHDN and CDR2 is FVKESK. Losses at the gene ends were 1 base for V and 6 bases for J; bases not matched to a gene: 11. In DNA, the CDR3 is TGTGCCAGCAGCCAAGCCCCCGGGGGGGCCTTTTTCAATGAGCAGTTCTTC. Translating it yields CASSQAPGGAFFNEQFF.

This clonotype was seen at least ten times. The rearrangement links TRBV29-1 to TRBJ2-1; D unresolved. Trimming cost V 2 bases and J 4 bases, with 9 bases left between them. Germline V gives CDR1 SQVTM, CDR2 ANQGSEA. The CDR3 contains 13 residues. Here the CDR3 reads CSVEPNGYNEQFF. The CDR3 nucleotides read TGCAGCGTTGAACCTAACGGATACAATGAGCAGTTCTTC.

This clonotype was detected only a few times. The chain has TRBV20-1 and TRBJ2-7, with TRBD2 matching 7 bases. After removal of 3 bases from V and 0 bases from J, the junction contained 8 bases not matched to a gene. The germline CDR1 and CDR2 sequences are DFQATT and SNEGSKA (reference sequence). This CDR3 is 15 amino acids long. CDR3 bases: TGCAGTGCTAGCCCTAGCGGAAGGAGCTCCTACGAGCAGTACTTC. Protein sequence: CSASPSGRSSYEQYF.

Ten or more counts support this clonotype. The chain links TRBV29-1 to TRBJ1-1, with D tentatively TRBD1 (5 bases). Germline lookup yields CDR1 SQVTM and CDR2 ANQGSEA. Trimming stripped 7 bases from V and 10 bases from J, with 19 bases between. CDR3 length equals 12 residues. The CDR3 here is CSAVLYLGGAFF. CDR3 coding DNA: TGCAGCGCGGTCCTCTACCTGGGGGGAGCTTTCTTT.

This clonotype was seen only once. The chain joins TRBV5-1 to TRBJ1-1; no clear D. V was pared by 3 bases and J by 6 bases, with 12 bases between. The CDR3 is 13 amino acids. CDR1 and CDR2 (germline): SGHRS, YFSETQ. The DNA of the CDR3 is TGCGCCAGCAGCTCTTACACGGATCCTGAAGCTTTCTTT. Translating it yields CASSSYTDPEAFF.

This clonotype has only a few counts. This chain connects TRBV6-5 to TRBJ2-7, with 8 positions matching TRBD1. The CDR3 runs 15 residues. With V trimmed by 0 bases and J by 3 bases, 4 bases remained unmatched. Germline-derived CDR1 and CDR2 are MNHEY and SVGAGI. The CDR3 DNA sequence: TGTGCCAGCAGTTACTCGACAGGGGTAGGCTACGAGCAGTACTTC. Translating it yields CASSYSTGVGYEQYF.

This clonotype has a count of ten or more. The gene calls are TRBV29-1 and TRBJ2-1; TRBD2 is a possible D gene (6 bases). Trimming removed 5 bases at V and 0 bases at J, with 14 bases between. The CDR3 is made up of 15 amino acids. CDR1 and CDR2 (germline): SQVTM, ANQGSEA. CDR3 protein: CSVLTGSYSYNEQFF. For the CDR3, the DNA is TGCAGCGTTCTAACCGGGAGTTACTCCTACAATGAGCAGTTCTTC.

V is TRBV5-1 and J is TRBJ2-2; a weak D match, TRBD2 (6 bases). The CDR3 is 16 amino acids. The V end lost 4 bases, the J end lost 9 bases, and 22 bases lay between the germline ends. Germline V gives CDR1 SGHRS, CDR2 YFSETQ. CDR3 DNA sequence: TGCGCCAGCAGCCCTCTCCCCCTCGGCGGGGAACGGGAGCTGTTTTTT. Encoded protein: CASSPLPLGGERELFF.

The chain couples TRBV7-9 to TRBJ2-5; maybe TRBD1 (5 bases). V was cut by 5 bases and J by 3 bases, with 13 bases left in between. The germline gives CDR1 SEHNR, CDR2 FQNEAQ (reference sequence). The CDR3 is 14 residues long. This chain's CDR3 is CASSHGETEETQYF. Here the CDR3 DNA reads TGTGCCAGCAGCCACGGAGAGACAGAAGAGACCCAGTACTTC.

This clonotype was counted a few times. The V and J genes are TRBV20-1 and TRBJ2-2; 7 bases match TRBD1. The CDR3 has 15 amino acids. The germline CDR1 and CDR2 sequences are DFQATT and SNEGSKA (reference sequence). V dropped 1 base and J dropped 4; count of bases not matched to a gene: 6. CDR3 region: CSARVGGWITGELFF. The CDR3 region has the DNA TGCAGTGCTAGAGTAGGGGGCTGGATCACCGGGGAGCTGTTTTTT.

The J gene is TRBJ2-4, the V gene TRBV11-3; the D call may be TRBD1 or TRBD2 (6 bases each). Germline values: CDR1 SGHNT, CDR2 YENEEA. The CDR3 is 16 amino acids. V dropped 5 bases and J dropped 8 bases, with 22 bases sitting between them. The CDR3 DNA reads as TGTGCCAGCAGCGCGCCGCCCGGGGGCATCGGGGACATTCAGTACTTC. Residues: CASSAPPGGIGDIQYF.

The chain combines TRBV5-1 with TRBJ1-3; D call uncertain. The V gene lost 0 bases and the J gene lost 0 bases, with 10 bases spanning the gap. The CDR3 runs 16 residues. Germline V gene data show CDR1 as SGHRS and CDR2 as YFSETQ. CDR3 sequence: CASSLEGRSSGNTIYF. The CDR3 DNA reads as TGCGCCAGCAGCTTGGAGGGCCGGAGCTCTGGAAACACCATATATTTT.

J is TRBJ1-2 and V is TRBV3-1; no firm D call. Trimming removed 2 bases from V and 2 bases from J, with 12 bases in between. The CDR3 consists of 15 residues. The germline gives CDR1 LGHDT, CDR2 YNNKEL (reference sequence). The CDR3 DNA reads TGTGCCAGCAGCCAACGGGCGGAAATGAACTATGGCTACACCTTC. This codes for CASSQRAEMNYGYTF.

This clonotype has just a few counts. The V and J genes are TRBV29-1 and TRBJ2-3, with 10 bases matching TRBD2. Germline loops: CDR1 SQVTM, CDR2 ANQGSEA. With V trimmed by 3 bases and J by 7 bases, 10 bases remained unmatched. The CDR3 has 15 amino acids. CDR3 residues: CSVDVASGRINTQYF. DNA for the CDR3: TGCAGCGTTGATGTCGCTAGCGGGAGAATAAATACGCAGTATTTT.

The chain combines TRBV12-3 or TRBV12-4 with TRBJ1-1; tentative D call: TRBD1 (5 bases). The CDR3 runs to 13 residues. With 5 bases removed from V and 4 bases from J, the gap between germline ends came to 11 bases. CDR3 amino acids: CASSHRGGTEAFF. The DNA of the CDR3 is TGTGCCAGCAGTCACCGCGGGGGCACTGAAGCTTTCTTT.

This clonotype was counted at least ten times. The J gene is TRBJ1-2, the V gene TRBV27; 7 bases are a match to TRBD1. J gave up 2 bases and V 0 bases, and 3 bases lay outside the gene matches. CDR3 size: 15 residues. Germline V CDR1 and CDR2: MNHEY, SMNVEV (reference sequence). CDR3 residues: CASSLSLTGNYGYTF. The CDR3 nucleotides read TGTGCCAGCAGTTTATCCCTGACAGGGAACTATGGCTACACCTTC.

The table lists this clonotype with many counts. The rearrangement uses TRBV20-1 and TRBJ1-1; TRBD1 is a possible D gene (6 bases). V was pared by 7 bases and J by 1 base, with 13 bases between. This CDR3 has 13 amino acids. Looked up from germline, CDR1 is DFQATT and CDR2 is SNEGSKA (reference sequence). In DNA form, the CDR3 reads TGCAGTGGCTCCGCGACAGGGAACACTGAAGCTTTCTTT. The encoded protein is CSGSATGNTEAFF.